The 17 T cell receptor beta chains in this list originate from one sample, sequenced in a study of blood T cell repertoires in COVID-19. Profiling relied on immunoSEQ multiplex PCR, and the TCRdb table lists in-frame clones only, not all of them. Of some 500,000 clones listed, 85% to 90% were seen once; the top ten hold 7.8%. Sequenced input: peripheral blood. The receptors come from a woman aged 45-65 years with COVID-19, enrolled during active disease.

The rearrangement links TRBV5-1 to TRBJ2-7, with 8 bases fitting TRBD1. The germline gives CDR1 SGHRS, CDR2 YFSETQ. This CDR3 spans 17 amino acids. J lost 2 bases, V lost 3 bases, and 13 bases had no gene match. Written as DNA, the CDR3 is TGCGCCAGCAGCTCCGGAGGCGGACAGGGTACACCCTACGAGCAGTACTTC. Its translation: CASSSGGGQGTPYEQYF.

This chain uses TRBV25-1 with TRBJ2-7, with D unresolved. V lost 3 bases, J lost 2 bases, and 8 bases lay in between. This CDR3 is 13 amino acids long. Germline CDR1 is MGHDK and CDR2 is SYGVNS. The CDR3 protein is CASSDSTPYEQYF. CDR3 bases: TGTGCCAGCAGTGACAGTACCCCCTACGAGCAGTACTTC.

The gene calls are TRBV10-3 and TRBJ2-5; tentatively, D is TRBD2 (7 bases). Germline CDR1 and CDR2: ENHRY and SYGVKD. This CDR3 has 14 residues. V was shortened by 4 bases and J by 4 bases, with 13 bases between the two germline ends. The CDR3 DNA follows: TGTGCCATCAGTGGCCTAGGGGGGGGAGAGACCCAGTACTTC. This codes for CAISGLGGGETQYF.

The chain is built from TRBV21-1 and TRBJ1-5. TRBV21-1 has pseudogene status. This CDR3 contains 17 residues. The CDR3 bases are TGTGCCAGCAGCAAAATAGGAGGACGAGATAGCAATCAGCCCCAGCATTTT. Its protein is CASSKIGGRDSNQPQHF.

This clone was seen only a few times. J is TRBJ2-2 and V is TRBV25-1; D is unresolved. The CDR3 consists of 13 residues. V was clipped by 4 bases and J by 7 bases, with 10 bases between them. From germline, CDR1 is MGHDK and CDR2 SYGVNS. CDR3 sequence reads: CASSARVSGELFF. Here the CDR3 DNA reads TGTGCCAGCAGTGCACGGGTGAGCGGGGAGCTGTTTTTT. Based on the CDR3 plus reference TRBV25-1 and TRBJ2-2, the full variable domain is EADIYQTPRYLVIGTGKKITLECSQTMGHDKMYWYQQDPGMELHLIHYSYGVNSTEKGDLSSESTVSRIRTEHFPLTLESARPSHTSQYLCASSARVSGELFFGEGSRLTVL.

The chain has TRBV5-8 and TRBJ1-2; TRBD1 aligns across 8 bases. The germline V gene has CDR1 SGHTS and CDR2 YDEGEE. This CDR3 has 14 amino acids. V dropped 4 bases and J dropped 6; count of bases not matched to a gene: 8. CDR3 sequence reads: CASSPTTGGHGYTF. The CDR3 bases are TGTGCCAGCAGCCCTACAACAGGGGGTCATGGCTACACCTTC.

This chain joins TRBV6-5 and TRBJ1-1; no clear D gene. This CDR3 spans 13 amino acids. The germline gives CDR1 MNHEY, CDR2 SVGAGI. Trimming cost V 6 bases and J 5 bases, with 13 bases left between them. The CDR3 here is CASREEGWTEAFF. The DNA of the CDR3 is TGTGCCAGCAGGGAGGAGGGTTGGACTGAAGCTTTCTTT.

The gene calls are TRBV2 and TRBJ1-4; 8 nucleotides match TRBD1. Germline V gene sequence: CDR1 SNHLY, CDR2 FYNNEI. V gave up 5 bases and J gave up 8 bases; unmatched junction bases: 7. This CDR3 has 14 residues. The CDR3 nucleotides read TGTGCCAGCAGTCCTACAGGGGGTCAGGAAAAACTGTTTTTT. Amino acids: CASSPTGGQEKLFF.

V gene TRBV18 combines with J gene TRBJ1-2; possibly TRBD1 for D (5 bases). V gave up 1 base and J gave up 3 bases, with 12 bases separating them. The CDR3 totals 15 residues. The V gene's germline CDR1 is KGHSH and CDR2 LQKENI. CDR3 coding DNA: TGTGCCAGCTCACCACGGGACTGGGGGGACTATGGCTACACCTTC. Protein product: CASSPRDWGDYGYTF.

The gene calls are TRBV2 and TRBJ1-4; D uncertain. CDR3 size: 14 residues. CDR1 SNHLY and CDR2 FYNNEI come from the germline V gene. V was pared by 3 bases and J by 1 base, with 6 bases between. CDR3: CASSERRTNEKLFF. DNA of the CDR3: TGTGCCAGCAGTGAGAGGAGAACTAATGAAAAACTGTTTTTT.

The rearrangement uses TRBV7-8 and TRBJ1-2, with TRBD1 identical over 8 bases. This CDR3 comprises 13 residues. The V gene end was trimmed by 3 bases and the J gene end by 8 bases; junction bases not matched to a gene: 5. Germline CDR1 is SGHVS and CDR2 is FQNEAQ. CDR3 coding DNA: TGTGCCAGCAGCTTGCAGGGGGCGCGCGGCTACACCTTC. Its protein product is CASSLQGARGYTF.

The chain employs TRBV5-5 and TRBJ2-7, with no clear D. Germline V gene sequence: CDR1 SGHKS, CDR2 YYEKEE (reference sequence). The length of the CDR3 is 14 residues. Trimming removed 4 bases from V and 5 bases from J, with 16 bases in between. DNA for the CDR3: TGTGCCAGCAGCCCACGCCCCGAGATAGACGAGCAGTACTTC. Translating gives CASSPRPEIDEQYF.

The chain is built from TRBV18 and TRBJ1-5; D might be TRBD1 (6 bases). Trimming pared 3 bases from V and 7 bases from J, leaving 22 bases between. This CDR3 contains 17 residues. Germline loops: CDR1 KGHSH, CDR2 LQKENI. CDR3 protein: CASSPGITGTRNQPQHF. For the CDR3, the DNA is TGTGCCAGCTCACCGGGTATAACCGGGACACGAAACCAGCCCCAGCATTTT.

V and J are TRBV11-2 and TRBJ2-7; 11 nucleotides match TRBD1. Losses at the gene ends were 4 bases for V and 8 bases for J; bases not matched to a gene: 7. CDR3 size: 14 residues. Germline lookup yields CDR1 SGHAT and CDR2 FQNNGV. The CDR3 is CASSSGRTGGKQYF. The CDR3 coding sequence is TGTGCCAGCAGCTCGGGTAGGACAGGGGGCAAGCAGTACTTC.

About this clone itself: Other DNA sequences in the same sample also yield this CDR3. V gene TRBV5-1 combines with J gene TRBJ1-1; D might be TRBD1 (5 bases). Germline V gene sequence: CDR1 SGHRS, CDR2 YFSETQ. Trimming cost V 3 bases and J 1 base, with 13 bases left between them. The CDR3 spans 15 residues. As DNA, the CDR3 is TGCGCCAGCAGCTGGGGGAGGCAGAAGAACACTGAAGCTTTCTTT. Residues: CASSWGRQKNTEAFF.

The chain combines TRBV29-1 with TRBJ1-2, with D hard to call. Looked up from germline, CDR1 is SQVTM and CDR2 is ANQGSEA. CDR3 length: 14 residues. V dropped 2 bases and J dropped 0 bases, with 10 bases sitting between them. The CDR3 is CSVELSKSNYGYTF. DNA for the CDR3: TGCAGCGTTGAACTATCGAAATCTAACTATGGCTACACCTTC. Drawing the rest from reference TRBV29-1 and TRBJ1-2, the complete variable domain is SAVISQKPSRDICQRGTSLTIQCQVDSQVTMMFWYRQQPGQSLTLIATANQGSEATYESGFVIDKFPISRPNLTFSTLTVSNMSPEDSSIYLCSVELSKSNYGYTFGSGTRLTVV.

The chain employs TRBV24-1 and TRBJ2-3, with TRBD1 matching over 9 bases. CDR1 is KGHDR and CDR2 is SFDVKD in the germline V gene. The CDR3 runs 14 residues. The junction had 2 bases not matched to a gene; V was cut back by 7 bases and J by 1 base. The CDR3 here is CATSRQGGTDTQYF. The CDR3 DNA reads TGTGCCACCAGCCGACAGGGGGGCACAGATACGCAGTATTTT.